One sample yielded the 26 T cell receptor beta chains listed below, sequenced in a study of blood T cell repertoires in COVID-19. This table comes from immunoSEQ multiplex PCR, and its TCRdb copy is limited to in-frame clones, with some not included. The sample yields about 350,000 clones, roughly 89% seen once. Sequenced material: peripheral blood. The receptors come from a young man with COVID-19, enrolled during active disease.

The rearrangement uses TRBV11-1 and TRBJ2-1, with 8 bases identical to TRBD1. The CDR3 loop spans 16 amino acids. CDR1 SGHAT and CDR2 FQDESV come from the germline V gene (reference sequence). J gave up 3 bases and V 5 bases, and 9 bases lay outside the gene matches. The CDR3 region is CASSPTRTGIYNEQFF. For the CDR3, the DNA is TGTGCCAGCAGCCCCACCCGGACAGGGATCTACAATGAGCAGTTCTTC.

The gene calls are TRBV5-1 and TRBJ2-1; 9 nucleotides agree with TRBD1. CDR3 length: 15 residues. V dropped 3 bases and J dropped 6; count of bases not matched to a gene: 7. The V gene's germline CDR1 is SGHRS and CDR2 YFSETQ. CDR3 protein: CASSSGQGSSNEQFF. The CDR3 nucleotides are TGCGCCAGCAGCTCGGGACAGGGATCGAGCAATGAGCAGTTCTTC.

This rearrangement joins TRBV6-2 or TRBV6-3 to TRBJ2-7; D unclear. Trimming removed 4 bases from V and 0 bases from J, with 10 bases in between. The CDR3 runs 14 residues. In germline, CDR1 is MNHEY, CDR2 SVGEGT. CDR3 nucleotides: TGTGCCAGCAGTTCTCGCGGTAACTCCTACGAGCAGTACTTC. Protein product: CASSSRGNSYEQYF.

V and J are TRBV5-4 and TRBJ2-3, with D possibly being TRBD2 (6 bases). The V gene's germline CDR1 is SGHNT and CDR2 YYREEE (reference sequence). This CDR3 contains 14 residues. The V and J ends lost 4 bases and 4 bases respectively, with 13 bases between them. The CDR3: CASSPQAGSDTQYF. The CDR3 region has the DNA TGTGCCAGCAGCCCCCAGGCGGGGTCAGATACGCAGTATTTT.

V and J are TRBV19 and TRBJ2-6; D might be TRBD2 (5 bases). The CDR3 consists of 14 residues. V was cut by 7 bases and J by 9 bases, with 16 bases left in between. In germline, CDR1 is LNHDA, CDR2 SQIVND (reference sequence). The CDR3 region has the DNA TGTGCCAGTACCGATGAGGGCAGTGGCAACGTCCTGACTTTC. This gives the protein CASTDEGSGNVLTF. Complete variable domain (other parts from reference TRBV19 and TRBJ2-6): DGGITQSPKYLFRKEGQNVTLSCEQNLNHDAMYWYRQDPGQGLRLIYYSQIVNDFQKGDIAEGYSVSREKKESFPLTVTSAQKNPTAFYLCASTDEGSGNVLTFGAGSRLTVL.

This clone came up a few times. The CDR3 spells CASSNQGGASYEQYF. The CDR3 DNA reads TGTGCCAGCAGTAACCAGGGAGGGGCCTCCTACGAGCAGTACTTC. The rearrangement links TRBV28 to TRBJ2-7, with TRBD2 matching over 7 bases. The CDR3 length is 15 residues. CDR1 and CDR2 (germline): MDHEN, SYDVKM. Unmatched junction bases numbered 7, after V lost 5 bases and J lost 0 bases. The whole variable domain, remainder taken from reference TRBV28 and TRBJ2-7, is DVKVTQSSRYLVKRTGEKVFLECVQDMDHENMFWYRQDPGLGLRLIYFSYDVKMKEKGDIPEGYSVSREKKERFSLILESASTNQTSMYLCASSNQGGASYEQYFGPGTRLTVT.

This chain links TRBV6-5 with TRBJ1-3, with 7 bases fitting TRBD1. CDR1 is MNHEY, CDR2 SVGAGI, per germline. The ends lost 2 bases at V and 3 bases at J; junction bases unmatched: 4. The CDR3 has 15 amino acids. The CDR3, as DNA: TGTGCCAGCAGTTACGGGGGACAGATTGGAAACACCATATATTTT. As protein: CASSYGGQIGNTIYF.

The chain combines TRBV19 with TRBJ1-1; TRBD1 is a possible D gene (6 bases). The germline V gene has CDR1 LNHDA and CDR2 SQIVND (reference sequence). V lost 2 bases to trimming and J lost 8 bases, with 12 bases between them. This CDR3 spans 13 amino acids. The CDR3 spells CASSINRAGEAFF. The CDR3 DNA reads TGTGCCAGTAGTATAAACAGGGCAGGGGAAGCTTTCTTT.

The gene calls are TRBV3-1 (or the pseudogene TRBV3-2) and TRBJ2-3; a possible D gene is TRBD2 (5 bases). V was shortened by 6 bases and J by 0 bases, with 7 bases between the two germline ends. This CDR3 comprises 13 residues. In germline, CDR1 is LGHDT, CDR2 YNNKEL (reference sequence). In nucleotides, the CDR3 is TGTGCCAGCAGACTAGTGAGCACAGATACGCAGTATTTT. Translated: CASRLVSTDTQYF.

In its sample, this clone was seen a few times. This sequence joins TRBV28 and TRBJ2-7; D is uncertain. Germline CDR1 MDHEN, CDR2 SYDVKM. The CDR3 is 11 residues long. Trimming removed 4 bases from V and 8 bases from J, with 9 bases in between. CDR3 sequence (DNA): TGTGCCAGCAGTTCTGGAGAGAAGCAGTACTTC. It translates to CASSSGEKQYF.

This clone was counted a few times. The chain joins TRBV28 to TRBJ1-5; 9 bases are shared with TRBD1. J lost 3 bases, V lost 7 bases, and 22 bases had no gene match. Germline V gives CDR1 MDHEN, CDR2 SYDVKM. The CDR3 consists of 20 residues. The CDR3 loop is CASTVPTGGNLFTPNQPQHF. Here the CDR3 DNA reads TGTGCCAGCACCGTACCCACAGGGGGCAACCTGTTTACCCCCAATCAGCCCCAGCATTTT.

This clone was recorded only once. The gene calls are TRBV4-3 and TRBJ2-3; TRBD2 matches 8 bases. This CDR3 spans 17 amino acids. The V segment lost 0 bases and the J segment 6 bases; nucleotides outside the gene matches: 11. Looked up from germline, CDR1 is LGHNA and CDR2 is YSLEER. The CDR3 here is CASSQEITSGGVDTQYF. In DNA, the CDR3 is TGCGCCAGCAGCCAAGAGATTACGAGCGGGGGCGTTGATACGCAGTATTTT.

This clone was observed a handful of times. This sequence joins TRBV11-2 and TRBJ1-2; D possibly corresponds to TRBD1 (6 bases). The CDR3 sequence is 15 residues long. Germline V CDR1 and CDR2: SGHAT, FQNNGV. V was pared by 2 bases and J by 1 base, with 11 bases between. Written as DNA, the CDR3 is TGTGCCAGCAGCTTAAACCCGGACAGTAACTATGGCTACACCTTC. Translated, it gives CASSLNPDSNYGYTF. Supplemented by reference TRBV11-2 and TRBJ1-2, the full variable domain reads EAGVAQSPRYKIIEKRQSVAFWCNPISGHATLYWYQQILGQGPKLLIQFQNNGVVDDSQLPKDRFSAERLKGVDSTLKIQPAKLEDSAVYLCASSLNPDSNYGYTFGSGTRLTVV.

The V gene is TRBV6-6, the J gene TRBJ2-7; maybe TRBD1 (6 bases). This CDR3 has 14 residues. V lost 5 bases and J lost 1, with 12 bases in between. From germline, CDR1 is MNHNY and CDR2 SVGAGI (reference sequence). The CDR3 region has the DNA TGTGCCAGCAGTCCCCGGGACATTTCCTACGAGCAGTACTTC. This codes for CASSPRDISYEQYF.

The J gene is TRBJ2-5, the V gene TRBV12-1; the D segment call TRBD2 is taken from the table without a DNA check. TRBV12-1 is a pseudogene segment. CDR3 size: 20 residues. Here the CDR3 reads CASSSIHAPGRPPGEETQYF. CDR3 nucleotides: TGTGCCAGCAGCTCCATTCACGCCCCCGGGAGGCCCCCCGGAGAAGAGACCCAGTACTTC.

The CDR3 loop reads CASSDPSGGAYNEQFF. The CDR3, as DNA: TGCGCCAGCAGTGACCCTAGCGGGGGGGCCTACAATGAGCAGTTCTTC. The chain employs TRBV10-2 and TRBJ2-1; 12 nucleotides line up with TRBD2. CDR3 length: 16 amino acids. J was trimmed by 2 bases and V by 3 bases; bases with no gene match: 2. Germline V CDR1 and CDR2: WSHSY, SAAADI.

The V call is TRBV4-1, the J call TRBJ1-4, with D possibly being TRBD1 (5 bases). Trimming pared 0 bases from V and 0 bases from J, leaving 17 bases between. The CDR3 is 19 residues long. Per germline, CDR1 MGHRA and CDR2 YSYEKL. CDR3 nucleotide sequence: TGCGCCAGCAGCCAAGAGAGCCTCAGGGTTCGCGCAACTAATGAAAAACTGTTTTTT. Translated, it gives CASSQESLRVRATNEKLFF.

The chain couples TRBV28 to TRBJ1-1; the match to TRBD1 covers 7 bases. J was trimmed by 1 base and V by 7 bases; bases with no gene match: 9. Germline V gene data show CDR1 as MDHEN and CDR2 as SYDVKM. There are 15 residues in the CDR3. CDR3 protein: CASTDPQGGNTEAFF. CDR3 nucleotide sequence: TGTGCCAGCACCGACCCTCAGGGGGGGAACACTGAAGCTTTCTTT.

V and J are TRBV7-3 and TRBJ1-2; the match to TRBD1 covers 9 bases. V lost 0 bases, J lost 5 bases, and 4 bases stayed unmatched. Germline assignment: CDR1 SGHTA and CDR2 FQGTGA. This CDR3 has 15 amino acids. The CDR3 here is CASSLTGTGTYGYTF. The CDR3 region has the DNA TGTGCCAGCAGCTTAACCGGGACAGGGACTTATGGCTACACCTTC.

This chain joins TRBV14 and TRBJ2-2; perhaps TRBD1 as D (6 bases). The V end was cut by 1 base, the J end by 6 bases, with 15 bases between. The germline V gene encodes CDR1 SGHDN and CDR2 FVKESK. This CDR3 has 16 amino acids. CDR3 nucleotides: TGTGCCAGCAGCCAAGGCCCTCAGGGGCTTCCCGGGGAGCTGTTTTTT. Translating it yields CASSQGPQGLPGELFF.

The gene calls are TRBV2 and TRBJ2-2; TRBD2 matches 8 bases. V was clipped by 2 bases and J by 1 base; unmatched bases: 6. This CDR3 has 17 residues. Germline V gives CDR1 SNHLY, CDR2 FYNNEI. The CDR3: CASSERPLAGNTGELFF. The CDR3 bases are TGTGCCAGCAGTGAAAGGCCGCTAGCGGGGAACACCGGGGAGCTGTTTTTT.

Concerning this clone itself: The sample holds other DNA sequences that translate to the same CDR3. The chain links TRBV7-3 to TRBJ2-1; the match to TRBD2 covers 9 bases. CDR3 length: 15 residues. The V gene end was trimmed by 5 bases and the J gene end by 1 base; junction bases not matched to a gene: 3. Germline CDR1 and CDR2: SGHTA and FQGTGA. For the CDR3, the DNA is TGTGCCAGCAGCCCAACTAGCGGGTCCTACAATGAGCAGTTCTTC. It encodes CASSPTSGSYNEQFF.

The chain employs TRBV5-5 and TRBJ1-5, with 8 bases aligning to TRBD1. The V gene end was trimmed by 2 bases and the J gene end by 4 bases; junction bases not matched to a gene: 5. The CDR3 extends over 15 amino acids. Germline lookup yields CDR1 SGHKS and CDR2 YYEKEE (reference sequence). CDR3 residues: CASSLTGGWNQPQHF. For the CDR3, the DNA is TGTGCCAGCAGCTTAACAGGGGGATGGAATCAGCCCCAGCATTTT.

The chain couples TRBV21-1 to TRBJ2-3; the D call of TRBD2 is as the table states it, not checked on the DNA. TRBV21-1 is flagged as a pseudogene. CDR3 length equals 16 residues. The CDR3: CASSKVPTVGADTQYF. In DNA, the CDR3 is TGTGCCAGCAGCAAAGTCCCCACAGTCGGGGCAGATACGCAGTATTTT.

CDR3 sequence (DNA): TGTGCCAGCAGCTTAGTGAGGGGGCTCTTGGACGAGCAGTACTTC. Protein sequence: CASSLVRGLLDEQYF. The chain links TRBV7-9 to TRBJ2-7, with 7 positions matching TRBD1. This CDR3 contains 15 residues. Germline V CDR1 and CDR2: SEHNR, FQNEAQ (reference sequence). V shed 1 base, J shed 5 bases, and the junction held 8 bases outside the gene matches. Supplemented by reference TRBV7-9 and TRBJ2-7, the full variable domain reads DTGVSQNPRHKITKRGQNVTFRCDPISEHNRLYWYRQTLGQGPEFLTYFQNEAQLEKSRLLSDRFSAERPKGSFSTLEIQRTEQGDSAMYLCASSLVRGLLDEQYFGPGTRLTVT.

V is TRBV2 and J is TRBJ2-1; TRBD2 matches at 10 bases. This CDR3 spans 16 amino acids. Unmatched junction bases numbered 7, after V lost 3 bases and J lost 5 bases. The germline V gene encodes CDR1 SNHLY and CDR2 FYNNEI. CDR3 sequence reads: CASSDSGRASNNEQFF. In nucleotides, the CDR3 is TGTGCCAGCAGTGACAGCGGGAGGGCCTCAAACAATGAGCAGTTCTTC.